The source of this T cell receptor (beta chain) is a study of shared clonotypes between healthy human individuals. Study summary: CD8 memory received one plate per donor, CD8 naive two, CD4 memory three and CD4 naive three.

Donation came from healthy HIV-negative adults that had no recent acute infections or vaccinations. Every donor, a Caucasian adult, lived in Nashville, Tennessee. CD4+ cells yielded CD45RA+ naive and CD45RA-negative memory subsets. The CDR3 spans 14 residues. The germline V gene has CDR1 SGHRS and CDR2 YFSETQ. Trimming cost V 2 bases and J 5 bases, with 13 bases left between them. Some clones are missing from TCRdb's copy, which holds only in-frame ones; the method was immunoSEQ multiplex PCR. The data hold some 2 million clones, with approximately 95% observed a single time. This clonotype was sampled from a man between 18 and 29 years old in good health. Source material: naive CD4+ T cells sorted from blood. The subset here: CD45RA+ positively selected. This chain joins TRBV5-1 and TRBJ2-5, with TRBD1 as a possible D gene (6 bases). The CDR3 loop is CASSFNRVSETQYF. The CDR3 nucleotides are TGCGCCAGCAGCTTCAACAGGGTCTCGGAGACCCAGTACTTC.